A single sample gave rise to the 27 T cell receptor beta chains below, sequenced in a study of T cells in localized non-small cell lung cancer. Generated by immunoSEQ multiplex PCR, the TCRdb table keeps only in-frame clones and is missing some. This table holds some 4,000 clones, around two fifths found once. Sequencing used lung tumor tissue, obtained before any cancer treatment. The receptors derive from a woman aged 40-70 years with stage I lung adenocarcinoma.

The chain combines TRBV18 with TRBJ2-3; TRBD2 is a possible D gene (5 bases). The V end lost 4 bases, the J end lost 1 base, and 12 bases lay between the germline ends. CDR1 KGHSH and CDR2 LQKENI come from the germline V gene. The length of the CDR3 is 15 residues. CDR3 in amino acids: CASSLPGSGTDTQYF. CDR3 coding DNA: TGTGCCAGCTCACTACCGGGGTCCGGCACAGATACGCAGTATTTT.

This chain links TRBV6-8 with TRBJ2-1; 8 nucleotides align to TRBD2. Trimming took 0 bases from V and 6 from J; bases not matched to a gene: 4. Germline CDR1 and CDR2: MNHGY and SAAAGT. CDR3 size: 15 residues. CDR3 coding DNA: TGTGCCAGCAGTTACTCGGGGACTAGGCTCAATGAGCAGTTCTTC. Protein product: CASSYSGTRLNEQFF.

The V gene is TRBV29-1, the J gene TRBJ2-5; D perhaps matches TRBD2 (6 bases). The CDR3 extends over 13 amino acids. Trimming shortened V by 7 bases and J by 2 bases, and 14 bases separated the two germline ends. Germline lookup yields CDR1 SQVTM and CDR2 ANQGSEA. The CDR3 sequence: CSAVLGGQETQYF. In nucleotides, the CDR3 is TGCAGCGCCGTGTTGGGAGGTCAAGAGACCCAGTACTTC.

This chain links TRBV18 with TRBJ2-7; maybe TRBD2 (5 bases). There are 15 residues in the CDR3. Trimming cost V 0 bases and J 5 bases, with 14 bases left between them. The germline gives CDR1 KGHSH, CDR2 LQKENI. Written as DNA, the CDR3 is TGTGCCAGCTCACCACCTGCTAGCCGGAGAGACGAGCAGTACTTC. As protein: CASSPPASRRDEQYF.

The rearrangement uses TRBV28 and TRBJ1-2; D remains unclear. The CDR3 covers 16 residues. With 3 bases removed from V and 5 bases from J, the gap between germline ends came to 19 bases. Germline CDR1 and CDR2: MDHEN and SYDVKM. The CDR3, as DNA: TGTGCCAGCAGTTTTTCCCCAAGCTCCGGGATTTATGGCTACACCTTC. It codes for CASSFSPSSGIYGYTF.

The V and J genes are TRBV5-3 and TRBJ2-3, with 12 bases identical to TRBD2. TRBV5-3 is known as an ORF, though its function is uncertain. This CDR3 has 16 residues. The junction had 4 bases not matched to a gene; V was cut back by 0 bases and J by 5 bases. CDR3 region: CARSLGLAGDGDTQYF. Here the CDR3 DNA reads TGTGCCAGAAGCTTGGGACTAGCGGGAGACGGAGATACGCAGTATTTT.

The chain combines TRBV7-7 with TRBJ2-2, with 10 positions matching TRBD1. The junction had 4 bases not matched to a gene; V was cut back by 2 bases and J by 7 bases. CDR1 is SSHAT, CDR2 FNYEAQ, per germline (reference sequence). CDR3 length: 15 amino acids. CDR3 nucleotides: TGTGCCAGCAGCTTAATGGGACAGGGGAACGGGGAGCTGTTTTTT. This gives the protein CASSLMGQGNGELFF. The variable domain in full, completed from reference TRBV7-7 and TRBJ2-2, reads GAGVSQSPRYKVTKRGQDVTLRCDPISSHATLYWYQQALGQGPEFLTYFNYEAQPDKSGLPSDRFSAERPEGSISTLTIQRTEQRDSAMYRCASSLMGQGNGELFFGEGSRLTVL.

The CDR3 spells CASSLGTSDNEQFF. CDR3 nucleotide sequence: TGTGCCAGCAGTTTAGGGACTAGTGACAATGAGCAGTTCTTC. This rearrangement joins TRBV28 to TRBJ2-1, with 8 bases matching TRBD2. V shed 2 bases, J shed 5 bases, and the junction held 2 bases outside the gene matches. This CDR3 comprises 14 residues. Per the germline V gene, CDR1 is MDHEN and CDR2 is SYDVKM.

This chain uses TRBV27 with TRBJ2-4; TRBD1 agrees at 8 bases. V lost 4 bases to trimming and J lost 0 bases; unmatched junction nucleotides: 5. CDR1 is MNHEY, CDR2 SMNVEV, per germline (reference sequence). The CDR3 length is 16 residues. The CDR3 nucleotides are TGTGCCAGCAGTTCCTTGGACAGGGTAGCCAAAAACATTCAGTACTTC. Translation gives CASSSLDRVAKNIQYF.

This clone was counted a few times. CDR3 residues: CAISESPEHSGNTIYF. The CDR3 bases are TGTGCCATCAGTGAGAGCCCAGAGCACTCTGGAAACACCATATATTTT. The V call is TRBV10-3, the J call TRBJ1-3, with D unclear. This CDR3 has 16 residues. Germline loops: CDR1 ENHRY, CDR2 SYGVKD. The V end lost 2 bases, the J end lost 0 bases, and 11 bases lay between the germline ends.

This clone was counted a few times. CDR3: CAISGETDNEQFF. The CDR3 DNA sequence: TGTGCCATCAGCGGGGAGACGGACAATGAGCAGTTCTTC. V and J are TRBV6-8 and TRBJ2-1; 7 bases align to TRBD2. The CDR3 consists of 13 residues. Germline CDR1 MNHGY, CDR2 SAAAGT. The J segment lost 5 bases and the V segment lost 10 bases, leaving 8 bases of the junction unmatched.

The chain recombines TRBV19 with TRBJ1-3; no firm D call. Germline CDR1 reads LNHDA; CDR2 reads SQIVND (reference sequence). This CDR3 has 13 residues. V lost 5 bases to trimming and J lost 1 base, with 6 bases between them. CDR3: CASSWGSGNTIYF. The CDR3 nucleotides read TGTGCCAGTAGTTGGGGATCTGGAAACACCATATATTTT.

This chain joins TRBV6-8 and TRBJ1-2; D is perhaps TRBD1 (5 bases). The CDR3 runs to 13 residues. Germline V lookup: CDR1 MNHGY, CDR2 SAAAGT. V dropped 3 bases and J dropped 3 bases, with 8 bases sitting between them. The DNA of the CDR3 is TGTGCCAGCAGTTATGACAGATACTATGGCTACACCTTC. Residues: CASSYDRYYGYTF.

The chain couples TRBV10-3 to TRBJ2-1; 13 nucleotides match TRBD2. Germline CDR1 reads ENHRY; CDR2 reads SYGVKD. V was clipped by 6 bases and J by 3 bases; unmatched bases: 2. CDR3 size: 15 residues. The DNA of the CDR3 is TGTGCCATCAGAGGACTAGCGGGAGACTACAATGAGCAGTTCTTC. It specifies CAIRGLAGDYNEQFF.

This clone came up a few times. J is TRBJ2-6 and V is TRBV6-8; possibly TRBD1 for D (5 bases). Trimming left V 6 bases short and J 2 bases short, with 14 bases between. CDR3 length: 16 residues. The germline CDR1 and CDR2 sequences are MNHGY and SAAAGT. Written as DNA, the CDR3 is TGTGCCAGCAGCCAGGGCAGGGCAACTGGGGCCAACGTCCTGACTTTC. Amino acid sequence: CASSQGRATGANVLTF.

The rearrangement joins TRBV11-3 to TRBJ2-1, with 8 nucleotides matching TRBD2. The V and J ends lost 5 bases and 8 bases, in that order; junction bases with no gene match: 8. Germline CDR1 is SGHNT and CDR2 is YENEEA. The CDR3 covers 14 residues. CDR3 sequence (DNA): TGTGCCAGCAGCCTCAGGACTAGCAACGATGAGCAGTTCTTC. Its translation: CASSLRTSNDEQFF.

This chain uses TRBV29-1 with TRBJ1-1; 8 nucleotides agree with TRBD1. The ends lost 6 bases at V and 1 base at J; junction bases unmatched: 4. The CDR3 runs 13 residues. Germline V CDR1 and CDR2: SQVTM, ANQGSEA. The CDR3 DNA is TGCAGCGTCGCGGGACAGGAGAACACTGAAGCTTTCTTT. It codes for CSVAGQENTEAFF.

In DNA form, the CDR3 reads TGTGCCAGCAGTGTTTCCATTAGCACAGATACGCAGTATTTT. This gives the protein CASSVSISTDTQYF. This chain uses TRBV6-8 with TRBJ2-3, with D unclear. Germline CDR1 and CDR2: MNHGY and SAAAGT. There are 14 residues in the CDR3. With 5 bases removed from V and 0 bases from J, the gap between germline ends came to 9 bases.

The chain combines TRBV28 with TRBJ2-7; tentative D call: TRBD2 (8 bases). Looked up from germline, CDR1 is MDHEN and CDR2 is SYDVKM. CDR3 length: 14 amino acids. The V gene lost 6 bases and the J gene lost 13 bases, with 25 bases spanning the gap. As DNA, the CDR3 is TGTGCCAGCAGCCCCCAAATCGGACAGGCGGGGGGTTACTTC. It specifies CASSPQIGQAGGYF.

This clone turned up a few times. The CDR3 loop is CASQRGTGTEAFF. CDR3 coding DNA: TGTGCCTCCCAGAGGGGGACGGGCACTGAAGCTTTCTTT. The rearrangement links TRBV30 to TRBJ1-1, with D perhaps TRBD1 (6 bases). The V gene lost 7 bases and the J gene lost 4 bases, with 16 bases spanning the gap. This CDR3 region has 13 residues. Germline V gene sequence: CDR1 GTSNPN, CDR2 SVGIG (reference sequence).

The V gene is TRBV5-1, the J gene TRBJ1-3, with 8 nucleotides matching TRBD1. V was clipped by 3 bases and J by 2 bases; unmatched bases: 1. The germline V gene encodes CDR1 SGHRS and CDR2 YFSETQ. The CDR3 extends over 14 amino acids. CDR3: CASSSDRAGNTIYF. The CDR3 DNA reads TGCGCCAGCAGCTCGGACAGGGCTGGAAACACCATATATTTT.

A few counts support this clone. The CDR3: CASSLVRGLQETQYF. The CDR3 DNA sequence: TGTGCCAGCAGCTTAGTACGGGGCCTCCAAGAGACCCAGTACTTC. The chain combines TRBV11-3 with TRBJ2-5; D may correspond to TRBD1 or TRBD2 (5 bases each). Between the trimmed V and J ends, which lost 1 base and 1 base, there was a span of 10 bases. This CDR3 is built from 15 residues. Germline assignment: CDR1 SGHNT and CDR2 YENEEA.

The rearrangement links TRBV28 to TRBJ2-7, with a possible D match to TRBD1 (6 bases). The CDR3 is 15 residues long. The germline V gene encodes CDR1 MDHEN and CDR2 SYDVKM. The V and J ends lost 1 base and 2 bases respectively, with 12 bases between them. The CDR3 sequence is CASSLFAAGAYEQYF. The CDR3 coding sequence is TGTGCCAGCAGTTTATTCGCGGCAGGGGCCTACGAGCAGTACTTC.

This clone occurred a few times. The V gene is TRBV15, the J gene TRBJ2-3; the D is unclear. Trimming took off 1 base at V and 4 bases at J, with 12 bases between the two ends. Germline V gene lookup returns CDR1 LNHNV and CDR2 YYDKDF (reference sequence). There are 15 residues in the CDR3. The CDR3 is CATSRGDPESDTQYF. In DNA form, the CDR3 reads TGTGCCACCAGCAGAGGCGACCCCGAGTCAGATACGCAGTATTTT.

This clone was counted between two and nine times. The chain combines TRBV11-3 with TRBJ1-5, with a weak D call TRBD1 (5 bases). The germline V and J ends were trimmed by 5 bases and 3 bases, with 14 bases remaining between them. CDR1 is SGHNT, CDR2 YENEEA, per germline. This CDR3 has 15 amino acids. This chain's CDR3 is CASSPGGGTNQPQHF. The CDR3 DNA reads as TGTGCCAGCAGCCCCGGGGGGGGAACCAATCAGCCCCAGCATTTT. The full variable domain, its missing parts supplied by reference TRBV11-3 and TRBJ1-5, is EAGVVQSPRYKIIEKKQPVAFWCNPISGHNTLYWYLQNLGQGPELLIRYENEEAVDDSQLPKDRFSAERLKGVDSTLKIQPAELGDSAVYLCASSPGGGTNQPQHFGDGTRLSIL.

This clone was counted between two and nine times. The gene calls are TRBV29-1 and TRBJ1-2; no reliable D call. The CDR3 has 13 amino acids. In germline, CDR1 is SQVTM, CDR2 ANQGSEA. Trimming stripped 3 bases from V and 4 bases from J, with 12 bases between. The CDR3 loop is CSVELEGGYGYTF. As DNA, the CDR3 is TGCAGCGTTGAGTTAGAGGGTGGCTATGGCTACACCTTC.

This rearrangement joins TRBV18 to TRBJ2-7; perhaps TRBD1 as D (5 bases). CDR3 length equals 15 residues. CDR1 and CDR2 (germline): KGHSH, LQKENI. V was trimmed by 5 bases and J by 6 bases, leaving 20 bases between them. CDR3 sequence (DNA): TGTGCCAGCTCAGTATCGACAAACCAGGGTGGCGAGCAGTACTTC. It specifies CASSVSTNQGGEQYF.